A single sample gave rise to the 18 T cell receptor beta chains below, sequenced in a study of blood T cell repertoires in COVID-19. Sequencing used immunoSEQ multiplex PCR; TCRdb keeps in-frame clones, though not all of them. The sample comprises a few hundred thousand clones, about nine tenths of which are singletons, and 6.3% rests with the top ten. Sequenced sample: peripheral blood. These receptors all come from a woman between 50 and 59 years old with COVID-19, enrolled during active disease.

The CDR3 nucleotides read TGTGCCACCAGCAGTTCCGGGACATGGGCACCAGAAGAGACCCAGTACTTC. Residues: CATSSSGTWAPEETQYF. The V and J genes are TRBV15 and TRBJ2-5; TRBD1 might be the D (6 bases). The germline CDR1 and CDR2 sequences are LNHNV and YYDKDF (reference sequence). CDR3 size: 17 residues. The V gene lost 3 bases and the J gene lost 3 bases, with 20 bases spanning the gap.

The chain carries TRBV30 and TRBJ2-2; D not resolved. There are 13 residues in the CDR3. Germline CDR1 reads GTSNPN; CDR2 reads SVGIG (reference sequence). V lost 0 bases to trimming and J lost 3 bases, with 5 bases between them. The CDR3, as DNA: TGTGCCTGGAGTGTTTATCACACCGGGGAGCTGTTTTTT. It is translated as CAWSVYHTGELFF.

V gene TRBV3-1 (or the pseudogene TRBV3-2) combines with J gene TRBJ2-3, with D perhaps TRBD1 (6 bases). V gave up 0 bases and J gave up 7 bases, with 20 bases separating them. The CDR3 runs 17 residues. Germline CDR1 reads LGHDT; CDR2 reads YNNKEL (reference sequence). The CDR3 sequence is CASSQDRTGKGTYTQYF. The DNA of the CDR3 is TGTGCCAGCAGCCAAGATCGAACAGGGAAGGGGACGTATACGCAGTATTTT.

The chain employs TRBV27 and TRBJ2-7; TRBD2 agrees at 7 bases. Germline assignment: CDR1 MNHEY and CDR2 SMNVEV (reference sequence). The CDR3 consists of 15 residues. J was trimmed by 3 bases and V by 3 bases; bases with no gene match: 8. CDR3 coding DNA: TGTGCCAGCAGTTTGTGGGCGGGAGTCTACTACGAGCAGTACTTC. Translated: CASSLWAGVYYEQYF.

The chain uses TRBV15 and TRBJ2-1; 12 bases are a match to TRBD2. The CDR3 has 17 amino acids. With 2 bases clipped from V and 7 bases from J, the junction kept 9 bases outside the gene matches. From germline, CDR1 is LNHNV and CDR2 YYDKDF (reference sequence). CDR3 residues: CATSRRFSGTSGNEQFF. CDR3 nucleotide sequence: TGTGCCACCAGCAGAAGATTCTCCGGGACTAGCGGGAATGAGCAGTTCTTC. Full variable domain (remainder filled in from reference TRBV15 and TRBJ2-1): DAMVIQNPRYQVTQFGKPVTLSCSQTLNHNVMYWYQQKSSQAPKLLFHYYDKDFNNEADTPDNFQSRRPNTSFCFLDIRSPGLGDTAMYLCATSRRFSGTSGNEQFFGPGTRLTVL.

This chain joins TRBV18 and TRBJ2-6, with D uncertain. The CDR3 length is 17 residues. Germline V gene sequence: CDR1 KGHSH, CDR2 LQKENI. Trimming took off 5 bases at V and 0 bases at J, with 14 bases between the two ends. CDR3 region: CASSSLPGSSGANVLTF. The CDR3 coding sequence is TGTGCCAGCTCATCCCTTCCGGGTTCCTCTGGGGCCAACGTCCTGACTTTC.

V is TRBV5-6 and J is TRBJ2-7; D remains ambiguous. This CDR3 region has 13 residues. Trimming pared 0 bases from V and 3 bases from J, leaving 7 bases between. Germline V CDR1 and CDR2: SGHDT, YYEEEE. The CDR3 spells CASSLGRHYEQYF. Written as DNA, the CDR3 is TGTGCCAGCAGCTTGGGGCGGCACTACGAGCAGTACTTC.

The J gene is TRBJ1-3, the V gene TRBV9, with TRBD1 as a possible D gene (5 bases). The CDR3 covers 16 residues. Germline lookup yields CDR1 SGDLS and CDR2 YYNGEE. Trimming took 4 bases from V and 1 from J, leaving 15 bases between them. The chain's CDR3 is CASSPSARQSGNTIYF. CDR3 DNA: TGTGCCAGCAGCCCATCCGCCAGACAGTCTGGAAACACCATATATTTT.

The rearrangement links TRBV19 to TRBJ2-2; weak D call: TRBD2 (5 bases). V lost 5 bases, J lost 6 bases, and 13 bases lay in between. In germline, CDR1 is LNHDA, CDR2 SQIVND (reference sequence). The CDR3 covers 14 residues. DNA for the CDR3: TGTGCCAGTAGTGTCGGACTTTTCGCCGGGGAGCTGTTTTTT. Translation gives CASSVGLFAGELFF. Drawing the rest from reference TRBV19 and TRBJ2-2, the complete variable domain is DGGITQSPKYLFRKEGQNVTLSCEQNLNHDAMYWYRQDPGQGLRLIYYSQIVNDFQKGDIAEGYSVSREKKESFPLTVTSAQKNPTAFYLCASSVGLFAGELFFGEGSRLTVL.

The V gene is TRBV7-9, the J gene TRBJ1-2, with D possibly being TRBD1 (6 bases). Germline values: CDR1 SEHNR, CDR2 FQNEAQ (reference sequence). The CDR3 sequence is 16 residues long. V lost 1 base to trimming and J lost 0 bases, with 12 bases between them. The CDR3 coding sequence is TGTGCCAGCAGCTTAGGGGGTGACAGGACTAACTATGGCTACACCTTC. This gives the protein CASSLGGDRTNYGYTF. Variable domain in full (rest from reference TRBV7-9 and TRBJ1-2): DTGVSQNPRHKITKRGQNVTFRCDPISEHNRLYWYRQTLGQGPEFLTYFQNEAQLEKSRLLSDRFSAERPKGSFSTLEIQRTEQGDSAMYLCASSLGGDRTNYGYTFGSGTRLTVV.

The DNA for the CDR3 is TGTGCCAGCAGCCCCGAGGTGTCTGGAAACACCATATATTTT. Amino acid sequence: CASSPEVSGNTIYF. The chain joins TRBV7-8 to TRBJ1-3; no reliable D call. The germline gives CDR1 SGHVS, CDR2 FQNEAQ. The CDR3 consists of 14 residues. Trimming shortened V by 5 bases and J by 1 base, and 9 bases separated the two germline ends.

This clone appeared a single time. The chain combines TRBV30 with TRBJ2-3, with 9 bases that match TRBD2. Germline CDR1 reads GTSNPN; CDR2 reads SVGIG (reference sequence). This CDR3 has 20 amino acids. After removal of 1 base from V and 1 base from J, the junction contained 18 bases not matched to a gene. The CDR3, as DNA: TGTGCCTGGAGTGCTGTTTGGGCGGGAGGGCCGCGAGAAGGCACAGATACGCAGTATTTT. It is translated as CAWSAVWAGGPREGTDTQYF. The whole variable domain, remainder taken from reference TRBV30 and TRBJ2-3, is SQTIHQWPATLVQPVGSPLSLECTVEGTSNPNLYWYRQAAGRGLQLLFYSVGIGQISSEVPQNLSASRPQDRQFILSSKKLLLSDSGFYLCAWSAVWAGGPREGTDTQYFGPGTRLTVL.

This chain connects TRBV9 to TRBJ2-1, with 12 bases fitting TRBD2. Germline CDR1 is SGDLS and CDR2 is YYNGEE. The length of the CDR3 is 16 residues. Trimming cost V 0 bases and J 9 bases; bases outside gene matches: 7. As DNA, the CDR3 is TGTGCCAGCAGCGTAGGGTCTAGCGGGAGGGCCATTGAGCAGTTCTTC. The encoded protein is CASSVGSSGRAIEQFF.

V and J are TRBV5-1 and TRBJ2-1, with D perhaps matching TRBD1 (6 bases). The germline CDR1 and CDR2 sequences are SGHRS and YFSETQ. V was clipped by 5 bases and J by 1 base, with 13 bases between them. This CDR3 contains 15 residues. CDR3: CASRNRADSYNEQFF. In DNA form, the CDR3 reads TGCGCCAGCAGAAACAGGGCGGATTCCTACAATGAGCAGTTCTTC.

V is TRBV3-1 (or the pseudogene TRBV3-2) and J is TRBJ1-6, with 10 bases identical to TRBD1. With V trimmed by 1 base and J by 10 bases, 4 bases remained unmatched. There are 15 residues in the CDR3. Germline V lookup: CDR1 LGHDT, CDR2 YNNKEL (reference sequence). CDR3 nucleotides: TGTGCCAGCAGCCAAGTTGACAGGGGGCGGTCACCCCTCCACTTT. As protein: CASSQVDRGRSPLHF.

Only a few counts were recorded for this clone. J is TRBJ1-5 and V is TRBV19, with TRBD1 matching over 8 bases. Trimming cost V 7 bases and J 5 bases; bases outside gene matches: 10. The CDR3 length is 15 residues. The germline V gene has CDR1 LNHDA and CDR2 SQIVND (reference sequence). The CDR3 sequence is CASNTGTGPYQPQHF. The CDR3, as DNA: TGTGCCAGTAATACCGGGACAGGACCCTATCAGCCCCAGCATTTT. The full variable domain, rest sourced from reference TRBV19 and TRBJ1-5, is DGGITQSPKYLFRKEGQNVTLSCEQNLNHDAMYWYRQDPGQGLRLIYYSQIVNDFQKGDIAEGYSVSREKKESFPLTVTSAQKNPTAFYLCASNTGTGPYQPQHFGDGTRLSIL.

The chain carries TRBV19 and TRBJ2-6; TRBD1 aligns across 9 bases. The J segment lost 1 base and the V segment lost 4 bases, leaving 5 bases of the junction unmatched. This CDR3 is 17 amino acids long. Germline CDR1 LNHDA, CDR2 SQIVND (reference sequence). CDR3 DNA sequence: TGTGCCAGTAGTAGCTGGGACAGGGCTTCTGGGGCCAACGTCCTGACTTTC. It encodes CASSSWDRASGANVLTF.

This chain links TRBV3-1 (or the pseudogene TRBV3-2) with TRBJ2-2, with D possibly being TRBD2 (6 bases). The V end lost 0 bases, the J end lost 4 bases, and 12 bases lay between the germline ends. The germline gives CDR1 LGHDT, CDR2 YNNKEL (reference sequence). The CDR3 runs 16 residues. CDR3 nucleotides: TGTGCCAGCAGCCAAGACCCGGGGCGGGGCACCGGGGAGCTGTTTTTT. Its protein product is CASSQDPGRGTGELFF.